This TCR beta chain emerged from a study of control samples from healthy donors and cancer patients. The CDR3 spans 17 residues. The V end was cut by 5 bases, the J end by 4 bases, with 20 bases between. Germline V lookup: CDR1 SEHNR, CDR2 FQNEAQ (reference sequence). Profiling relied on immunoSEQ multiplex PCR, and the TCRdb table lists in-frame clones only, not all of them. The data show around 80,000 clones, roughly 91% seen once. The gene calls are TRBV7-9 and TRBJ2-2; tentatively, D is TRBD1 (7 bases). This TCR was sampled from a man in his forties or fifties in good health. Source material: blood. CDR3 bases: TGTGCCAGCAGCAACCCGACAGGGAGGAAAATCACCGGGGAGCTGTTTTTT. Amino acids: CASSNPTGRKITGELFF.